This T cell receptor beta chain was documented in a study of cytomegalovirus exposure and HLA in healthy donors. This clone was recorded a few times. Its specificity is not known. Study findings and constraints: As a later analysis showed, a missense DCLRE1C variant was linked to trimming of TCR beta V- and J-genes.

The primer mix had 60 Vbeta and 13 Jbeta primers. Here immunoSEQ multiplex PCR was the method, and the copy in TCRdb shows in-frame clones only, minus some. The sample gives 140,000 to 150,000 clones, about a tenth of which show up once; over 1.5% is in the top ten. Trimming took 4 bases from V and 4 from J; bases not matched to a gene: 11. The CDR3 contains 17 residues. The germline V gene encodes CDR1 SGHRS and CDR2 YFSETQ. This clonotype was obtained from a male donor in good health and CMV-seronegative. The chain carries TRBV5-1 and TRBJ2-3; 11 nucleotides align to TRBD2. The sequenced material came from PBMCs. This CDR3 reads CASSALGLADRADTQYF. In nucleotides, the CDR3 is TGCGCCAGCAGCGCCCTGGGACTAGCGGATAGAGCAGATACGCAGTATTTT.